Listed here are 26 T cell receptor beta chains from one sample, sequenced in a study of identical twins. TCRdb reprocessed the 5' RACE reads via MiXCR and lists one record per CDR3 protein. The repertoire holds 300,000 to 350,000 distinct CDR3 sequences, with 12% as singletons. These data also formed part of another study, on yellow fever vaccine responses in identical twins.

The sample taken for sequencing was CD8+ T cells sorted from blood. These receptors all stem from a woman in her late teens or twenties in good health.

V is TRBV19 and J is TRBJ2-3, with TRBD1 matching 8 bases. Per germline, CDR1 LNHDA and CDR2 SQIVND (reference sequence). V lost 3 bases, J lost 3 bases, and 8 bases stayed unmatched. This CDR3 region has 16 residues. DNA for the CDR3: TGTGCCAGTAGTATGGGTACAGGGGGGTCGACAGATACGCAGTATTTT. As protein: CASSMGTGGSTDTQYF.

The rearrangement uses TRBV29-1 and TRBJ2-2; TRBD1 is a possible D gene (6 bases). CDR3 size: 15 residues. Germline V gives CDR1 SQVTM, CDR2 ANQGSEA. V was shortened by 6 bases and J by 6 bases, with 20 bases between the two germline ends. The CDR3 loop reads CSVEDTGIGPGELFF. The CDR3, as DNA: TGCAGCGTCGAGGACACAGGGATTGGGCCCGGGGAGCTGTTTTTT.

This clonotype came up many times. The rearrangement uses TRBV5-1 and TRBJ2-1; 8 bases map to TRBD2. The germline V gene encodes CDR1 SGHRS and CDR2 YFSETQ. The V gene end was trimmed by 0 bases and the J gene end by 4 bases; junction bases not matched to a gene: 3. CDR3 length: 15 residues. CDR3: CASSLGGGTYNEQFF. The CDR3, as DNA: TGCGCCAGCAGCTTGGGCGGGGGGACTTACAATGAGCAGTTCTTC.

This clonotype was seen a handful of times. This sequence joins TRBV27 and TRBJ2-3, with D hard to call. The CDR3 loop spans 13 amino acids. V gave up 5 bases and J gave up 5 bases, with 11 bases separating them. The germline V gene encodes CDR1 MNHEY and CDR2 SMNVEV (reference sequence). CDR3 coding DNA: TGTGCCAGCAGTCACCAGGTGGGAGATACGCAGTATTTT. Amino acids: CASSHQVGDTQYF.

This clonotype was seen ten or more times. V is TRBV12-3 or TRBV12-4 and J is TRBJ2-1; tentative D call: TRBD1 (6 bases). The CDR3 spans 14 residues. The V gene lost 7 bases and the J gene lost 8 bases, with 18 bases spanning the gap. For the CDR3, the DNA is TGTGCCAGCAACCTCCCGGGACCAGGGGATGAGCAGTTCTTC. Translation: CASNLPGPGDEQFF.

This clonotype was seen ten or more times. The rearrangement uses TRBV28 and TRBJ2-3; 7 bases align to TRBD2. Germline values: CDR1 MDHEN, CDR2 SYDVKM. Trimming removed 4 bases from V and 3 bases from J; junction bases left unmatched: 4. The CDR3 totals 14 residues. CDR3 residues: CASSWGGRTDTQYF. Written as DNA, the CDR3 is TGTGCCAGCAGTTGGGGGGGGAGGACAGATACGCAGTATTTT.

The chain employs TRBV6-2 or TRBV6-3 and TRBJ2-1, with 12 bases aligning to TRBD2. The J segment lost 6 bases and the V segment lost 2 bases, leaving 5 bases of the junction unmatched. This CDR3 comprises 16 residues. Germline lookup yields CDR1 MNHEY and CDR2 SVGEGT. The CDR3 DNA sequence: TGTGCCAGCAGTTACATGACTAGCGGGAGAGGCAATGAGCAGTTCTTC. Protein product: CASSYMTSGRGNEQFF.

This clonotype was observed a few times. The rearrangement links TRBV27 to TRBJ2-5, with D uncertain. Trimming cost V 5 bases and J 5 bases, with 15 bases left between them. Germline V gives CDR1 MNHEY, CDR2 SMNVEV (reference sequence). CDR3 size: 14 residues. CDR3 coding DNA: TGTGCCAGCAGTCCGACTTTGGCCCTGGAGACCCAGTACTTC. Amino acid sequence: CASSPTLALETQYF.

In its sample, this clonotype was seen a few times. The rearrangement links TRBV5-1 to TRBJ2-2; weak D call: TRBD1 (8 bases). The CDR3 covers 17 residues. Germline V gene lookup returns CDR1 SGHRS and CDR2 YFSETQ. The germline V and J ends were trimmed by 2 bases and 3 bases, with 17 bases remaining between them. The CDR3 coding sequence is TGCGCCAGCAGCTTTCATACAGGGGGACTATACACCGGGGAGCTGTTTTTT. As protein: CASSFHTGGLYTGELFF.

This clonotype was observed at least ten times. V gene TRBV4-1 combines with J gene TRBJ2-2; possibly TRBD1 or TRBD2 for D (6 bases each). The V gene's germline CDR1 is MGHRA and CDR2 YSYEKL. V shed 0 bases and J shed 4 bases, with 12 bases lying between them. CDR3 length: 16 residues. The CDR3 coding sequence is TGCGCCAGCAGCCAAGATATGTCGGGGGCCACCGGGGAGCTGTTTTTT. Its translation: CASSQDMSGATGELFF.

This clonotype was detected only a few times. The chain links TRBV10-2 to TRBJ2-3, with TRBD2 matching over 7 bases. Germline-derived CDR1 and CDR2 are WSHSY and SAAADI. This CDR3 is 14 amino acids long. Trimming took 3 bases from V and 8 from J; bases not matched to a gene: 8. CDR3 amino acids: CASSDPGPGGTQYF. Written as DNA, the CDR3 is TGCGCCAGCAGTGACCCCGGACCGGGAGGTACGCAGTATTTT.

This clonotype was recorded a few times. The chain joins TRBV6-1 to TRBJ1-1, with 8 bases lining up with TRBD1. From germline, CDR1 is MNHNS and CDR2 SASEGT. CDR3 length: 17 residues. V lost 3 bases, J lost 0 bases, and 9 bases stayed unmatched. The CDR3 DNA reads TGTGCCAGCAGTGACTACAGGGGGGTGGCTATGAACACTGAAGCTTTCTTT. It encodes CASSDYRGVAMNTEAFF.

The table lists this clonotype with many counts. The J gene is TRBJ2-6, the V gene TRBV10-3; unclear D gene. This CDR3 is 16 amino acids long. Trimming removed 0 bases from V and 2 bases from J, with 8 bases in between. The germline V gene has CDR1 ENHRY and CDR2 SYGVKD. The CDR3 DNA sequence: TGTGCCATCAGTGAGTCTGGCGATACTGGGGCCAACGTCCTGACTTTC. Its protein product is CAISESGDTGANVLTF.

This clonotype was counted between two and nine times. This chain uses TRBV2 with TRBJ2-7; 7 nucleotides line up with TRBD1. V lost 5 bases, J lost 3 bases, and 7 bases stayed unmatched. Germline CDR1 SNHLY, CDR2 FYNNEI. The CDR3 is 14 residues long. CDR3 sequence (DNA): TGTGCCAGCAGTCCCGGGACAGAGGTCTACGAGCAGTACGTC. Protein: CASSPGTEVYEQYV.

V and J are TRBV6-1 and TRBJ2-1; 9 bases match TRBD1. Germline CDR1 MNHNS, CDR2 SASEGT. J lost 6 bases, V lost 2 bases, and 5 bases had no gene match. The length of the CDR3 is 15 residues. CDR3 amino acids: CASSEWGQGSNEQFF. CDR3 sequence (DNA): TGTGCCAGCAGTGAATGGGGACAGGGTTCCAATGAGCAGTTCTTC.

This clonotype was seen a handful of times. The J gene is TRBJ2-2, the V gene TRBV5-6; D is unresolved. The germline V gene encodes CDR1 SGHDT and CDR2 YYEEEE. The CDR3 contains 12 residues. V was clipped by 1 base and J by 7 bases, with 5 bases between them. CDR3 in amino acids: CASSLLFGELFF. CDR3 DNA: TGTGCCAGCAGCTTGTTGTTCGGGGAGCTGTTTTTT.

The chain joins TRBV9 to TRBJ2-7; possible D gene TRBD2, 6 bases. V gave up 0 bases and J gave up 5 bases, with 15 bases separating them. Germline V lookup: CDR1 SGDLS, CDR2 YYNGEE. This CDR3 comprises 15 residues. The CDR3 is CASSVVGRREDEQYF. The CDR3 bases are TGTGCCAGCAGCGTAGTTGGCCGGAGGGAAGACGAGCAGTACTTC.

The V and J genes are TRBV11-2 and TRBJ2-7, with D maybe TRBD2 (5 bases). Germline V gene lookup returns CDR1 SGHAT and CDR2 FQNNGV. With 5 bases removed from V and 4 bases from J, the gap between germline ends came to 12 bases. The CDR3 length is 13 residues. The DNA for the CDR3 is TGTGCCAGCAGCCCCGTGGAGGAGTACGAGCAGTACTTC. It yields the protein CASSPVEEYEQYF.

This clonotype has a handful of counts. This chain connects TRBV2 to TRBJ2-3, with D perhaps TRBD1 (5 bases). Germline loops: CDR1 SNHLY, CDR2 FYNNEI. CDR3 size: 14 residues. Deletions cut 6 bases from V and 2 bases from J, with 12 bases between. CDR3 region: CASSRAVSTDTQYF. CDR3 nucleotides: TGTGCCAGCAGCAGGGCGGTTTCCACAGATACGCAGTATTTT.

The chain has TRBV5-1 and TRBJ2-2, with D perhaps matching TRBD1 (5 bases). Per germline, CDR1 SGHRS and CDR2 YFSETQ. CDR3 size: 15 residues. Between the trimmed V and J ends, which lost 4 bases and 6 bases, there was a span of 16 bases. CDR3 sequence reads: CASSPGAGRPGELFF. CDR3 DNA: TGCGCCAGCAGCCCTGGGGCCGGCCGGCCCGGGGAGCTGTTTTTT.

The gene calls are TRBV29-1 and TRBJ2-5; possible D gene TRBD1, 6 bases. The CDR3 extends over 11 amino acids. V was pared by 7 bases and J by 3 bases, with 9 bases between. CDR1 and CDR2 from the germline V gene are SQVTM and ANQGSEA. Here the CDR3 reads CSAAGEETQYF. Written as DNA, the CDR3 is TGCAGCGCCGCAGGGGAAGAGACCCAGTACTTC.

In its sample, this clonotype was seen a few times. The V and J genes are TRBV11-1 and TRBJ2-6; D assignment may be TRBD1 or TRBD2 (5 bases each). Germline CDR1 is SGHAT and CDR2 is FQDESV (reference sequence). Trimming pared 5 bases from V and 2 bases from J, leaving 19 bases between. The CDR3 is made up of 18 amino acids. CDR3 DNA sequence: TGTGCCAGCAGCGTGAAATTGGGACCTTCCCCTGGGGCCAACGTCCTGACTTTC. This encodes CASSVKLGPSPGANVLTF. The variable domain in full, completed from reference TRBV11-1 and TRBJ2-6, reads EAEVAQSPRYKITEKSQAVAFWCDPISGHATLYWYRQILGQGPELLVQFQDESVVDDSQLPKDRFSAERLKGVDSTLKIQPAELGDSAMYLCASSVKLGPSPGANVLTFGAGSRLTVL.

Only a few counts were recorded for this clonotype. The gene calls are TRBV27 and TRBJ1-1, with 7 nucleotides matching TRBD1. The V gene end was trimmed by 7 bases and the J gene end by 5 bases; junction bases not matched to a gene: 7. Germline V gene data show CDR1 as MNHEY and CDR2 as SMNVEV (reference sequence). CDR3 length equals 13 residues. DNA for the CDR3: TGTGCCAGCACTACAGGGGTAGGTACTGAAGCTTTCTTT. This codes for CASTTGVGTEAFF.

The J gene is TRBJ2-1, the V gene TRBV20-1; D perhaps matches TRBD2 (5 bases). There are 17 residues in the CDR3. Germline-derived CDR1 and CDR2 are DFQATT and SNEGSKA (reference sequence). Trimming took 1 base from V and 4 from J, leaving 20 bases between them. This chain's CDR3 is CSARAGQDFSPYNEQFF. The DNA of the CDR3 is TGCAGTGCTAGAGCGGGTCAGGACTTCAGTCCTTACAATGAGCAGTTCTTC.

This clonotype was observed a few times. The CDR3 sequence: CSATRLTGRDIDEQFF. For the CDR3, the DNA is TGCAGTGCTACCCGGTTAACCGGGAGGGATATAGATGAGCAGTTCTTC. The chain recombines TRBV20-1 with TRBJ2-1, with 8 positions matching TRBD2. Germline CDR1 reads DFQATT; CDR2 reads SNEGSKA (reference sequence). This CDR3 is 16 amino acids long. V shed 4 bases and J 8 bases; nucleotides not matched to a gene: 16.

This clonotype was detected many times. The chain employs TRBV12-3 or TRBV12-4 and TRBJ2-1; no clear D gene. Trimming pared 6 bases from V and 1 base from J, leaving 7 bases between. The CDR3 loop spans 13 amino acids. CDR3 region: CASSLISYNEQFF. DNA of the CDR3: TGTGCCAGCAGCCTAATATCCTACAATGAGCAGTTCTTC.